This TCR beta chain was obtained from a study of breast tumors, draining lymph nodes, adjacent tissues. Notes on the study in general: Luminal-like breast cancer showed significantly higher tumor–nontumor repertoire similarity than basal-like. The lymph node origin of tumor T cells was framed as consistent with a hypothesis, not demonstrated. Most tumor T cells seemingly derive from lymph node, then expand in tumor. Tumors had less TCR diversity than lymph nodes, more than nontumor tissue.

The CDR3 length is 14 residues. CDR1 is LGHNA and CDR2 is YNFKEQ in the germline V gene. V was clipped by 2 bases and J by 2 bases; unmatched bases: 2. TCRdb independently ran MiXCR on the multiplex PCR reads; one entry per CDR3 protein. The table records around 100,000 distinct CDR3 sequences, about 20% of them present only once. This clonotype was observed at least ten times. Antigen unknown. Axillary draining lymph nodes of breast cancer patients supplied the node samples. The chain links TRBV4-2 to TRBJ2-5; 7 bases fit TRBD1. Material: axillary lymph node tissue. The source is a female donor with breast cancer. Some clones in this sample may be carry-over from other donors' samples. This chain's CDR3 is CASSQRTGQETQYF. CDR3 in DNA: TGTGCCAGCAGCCAAAGGACAGGTCAAGAGACCCAGTACTTC.